A selection of T cell receptor beta chains follows, all from one sample in a study of blood T cell repertoires in COVID-19. TCRdb's table, derived via immunoSEQ multiplex PCR, lists solely in-frame clones and lacks some. The table includes 130,000 to 150,000 clones, around three quarters detected once. Source material: peripheral blood. Every receptor here comes from a man older than 75 with acute or convalescent COVID-19. Both conserved end residues are part of each CDR3. Each record gives: clone size, D gene, J gene, V gene, CDR3 protein, CDR3 DNA. The D gene is left open where the match is weak. The size entry is marked missing in some rows and otherwise reads once, few, many or a size class.

few TRBD1 TRBJ2-3 TRBV9 CASSVSFGTAAQTQDTQYF TGTGCCAGCAGCGTATCATTCGGGACAGCCGCCCAAACACAAGATACGCAGTATTTT
- - TRBJ2-5 TRBV14 CASSPRVKGQETQYF TGTGCCAGCAGTCCCAGGGTAAAAGGGCAAGAGACCCAGTACTTC
- TRBD1 TRBJ1-2 TRBV7-9 CASSTGQGGYYGYTF TGTGCCAGCAGCACCGGACAGGGGGGTTACTATGGCTACACCTTC
- TRBD2 TRBJ2-1 TRBV28 CASSTWTSGTPYNEQFF TGTGCCAGCAGTACCTGGACTAGCGGGACCCCCTACAATGAGCAGTTCTTC
- TRBD1 TRBJ1-2 TRBV9 CASSEDRGQSGGYTF TGTGCCAGCAGCGAAGACAGGGGGCAGAGCGGGGGCTACACCTTC
- - TRBJ2-3 TRBV7-3 CASSLSGGSTDTQYF TGTGCCAGCAGCTTAAGTGGCGGAAGCACAGATACGCAGTATTTT
- - TRBJ2-1 TRBV6-2/TRBV6-3 CASSSTVAHSYNEQFF TGTGCCAGCAGCTCGACTGTAGCGCATTCCTACAATGAGCAGTTCTTC
- TRBD2 TRBJ2-2 TRBV3-1/TRBV3-2 CASSHGLADTGELFF TGTGCCAGCAGCCACGGACTAGCGGACACCGGGGAGCTGTTTTTT
- - TRBJ1-1 TRBV28 CASSLNPGVTEAFF TGTGCCAGCAGTTTGAACCCGGGTGTCACTGAAGCTTTCTTT
- - TRBJ2-7 TRBV5-1 CASSSEGSSYEQYF TGCGCCAGCAGTTCGGAGGGGAGCTCCTACGAGCAGTACTTC
- TRBD1 TRBJ2-7 TRBV7-2 CASSPRQGWIGEQYF TGTGCCAGCAGCCCTCGACAGGGGTGGATTGGGGAGCAGTACTTC
- TRBD2 TRBJ2-3 TRBV2 CASRAGTSGADTQYF TGTGCCAGCAGAGCCGGGACTAGCGGAGCAGATACGCAGTATTTT
- - TRBJ2-5 TRBV30 CAWTAGNQETQYF TGTGCCTGGACGGCGGGCAACCAAGAGACCCAGTACTTC
few - TRBJ1-1 TRBV28 CASSLYSYTEAFF TGTGCCAGCAGTTTATACAGCTACACTGAAGCTTTCTTT
once - TRBJ1-5 TRBV6-2/TRBV6-3 CASSYSVGGANHQPQHF TGTGCCAGCAGTTACTCGGTAGGGGGTGCGAATCATCAGCCCCAGCATTTT
- - TRBJ1-1 TRBV29-1 CSAGAGMNTEAFF TGCAGCGCTGGGGCAGGCATGAACACTGAAGCTTTCTTT
- - TRBJ1-2 TRBV7-3 CASSLNLIGQTLTF TGTGCCAGCAGCTTAAATTTAATCGGACAGACGCTCACCTTC
- - TRBJ1-5 TRBV15 CATSRQGPDQPQHF TGTGCCACCAGCAGACAGGGGCCGGATCAGCCCCAGCATTTT
- - TRBJ2-5 TRBV2 CASSESSREEETQYF TGTGCCAGCAGTGAAAGCTCCAGGGAGGAGGAGACCCAGTACTTC
- - TRBJ2-4 TRBV12-3/TRBV12-4 CASSLGQGNIQYF TGTGCCAGCAGTTTAGGTCAGGGGAACATTCAGTACTTC
- TRBD1 TRBJ1-1 TRBV6-6 CASSWTGGLNTEAFF TGTGCCAGCAGTTGGACAGGGGGCCTGAACACTGAAGCTTTCTTT
few TRBD2 TRBJ2-5 TRBV5-5 CASSLGVAGAKETQYF TGTGCCAGCAGCTTGGGGGTAGCGGGGGCCAAAGAGACCCAGTACTTC